Each of the 27 T cell receptor beta chains below was sequenced from the same sample in a study of T-cell memory formation after mild COVID-19. From the 5' RACE reads, TCRdb called clonotypes with MiXCR, one entry per CDR3 protein. The table has around 190,000 distinct CDR3 sequences, about 18% seen once. Material for sequencing was PBMCs or a T cell subset sorted from them (not recorded which). These receptors were collected from a man younger than 35 who had mild COVID-19 (a few samples of this study predate the infection). Cell type and time point are not known.

This clonotype showed up just a few times. This chain uses TRBV5-1 with TRBJ2-3; D is undetermined. Trimming shortened V by 6 bases and J by 6 bases, and 8 bases separated the two germline ends. From germline, CDR1 is SGHRS and CDR2 YFSETQ. The CDR3 contains 11 residues. CDR3 loop: CASTAQDTQYF. The CDR3 nucleotides are TGCGCCAGCACCGCACAGGATACGCAGTATTTT.

The chain combines TRBV10-3 with TRBJ1-2; D is ambiguous. This CDR3 is 10 amino acids long. Germline V gene lookup returns CDR1 ENHRY and CDR2 SYGVKD. V dropped 6 bases and J dropped 8 bases, with 7 bases sitting between them. The CDR3 loop reads CAIRAGGYTF. As DNA, the CDR3 is TGTGCCATCAGGGCGGGAGGCTACACCTTC.

This clonotype has a count of ten or more. Relative to the germline gene, one junction end is altered; a read error may explain this. The chain has TRBV5-1 and TRBJ1-6; D gene ambiguous. The germline CDR1 and CDR2 sequences are SGHRS and YFSETQ. This CDR3 is built from 12 residues. The CDR3 region has the DNA TGTGCCAGCAGTTTAAATAATTCACCCCTCCACTTT. It encodes CASSLNNSPLHF.

This clonotype was seen only a few times. This chain connects TRBV25-1 to TRBJ2-2, with D uncertain. The V end was cut by 6 bases, the J end by 1 base, with 6 bases between. The CDR3 runs to 13 residues. Germline values: CDR1 MGHDK, CDR2 SYGVNS. Here the CDR3 reads CASRRMNTGELFF. CDR3 nucleotides: TGTGCCAGCAGACGAATGAACACCGGGGAGCTGTTTTTT. The full variable domain, rest sourced from reference TRBV25-1 and TRBJ2-2, is EADIYQTPRYLVIGTGKKITLECSQTMGHDKMYWYQQDPGMELHLIHYSYGVNSTEKGDLSSESTVSRIRTEHFPLTLESARPSHTSQYLCASRRMNTGELFFGEGSRLTVL.

V usage is TRBV20-1 and J usage is TRBJ2-3; D gene uncertain. The V gene lost 4 bases and the J gene lost 2 bases, with 10 bases spanning the gap. The CDR3 runs 13 residues. CDR1 and CDR2 (germline): DFQATT, SNEGSKA (reference sequence). This chain's CDR3 is CSATRTITDTQYF. The CDR3 nucleotides are TGCAGTGCTACACGGACCATCACAGATACGCAGTATTTT.

This clonotype came up many times. This chain connects TRBV4-2 to TRBJ2-4, with D unresolved. The ends were cut back, 0 bases at V and 6 bases at J, with 12 bases in the middle. This CDR3 spans 15 amino acids. CDR1 LGHNA and CDR2 YNFKEQ come from the germline V gene. Here the CDR3 reads CASSQDLIGSNIQYF. CDR3 DNA sequence: TGTGCCAGCAGCCAAGATCTAATAGGTTCAAACATTCAGTACTTC.

The rearrangement links TRBV7-8 to TRBJ1-1, with 8 nucleotides matching TRBD1. This CDR3 is built from 16 residues. CDR1 and CDR2 from the germline V gene are SGHVS and FQNEAQ. Trimming cost V 5 bases and J 1 base; bases outside gene matches: 9. The CDR3 spells CASSARDRFENTEAFF. CDR3 DNA: TGTGCCAGCAGCGCCCGGGACAGGTTTGAGAACACTGAAGCTTTCTTT.

The V and J genes are TRBV5-1 and TRBJ2-1, with 9 nucleotides matching TRBD1. Germline CDR1 and CDR2: SGHRS and YFSETQ. The CDR3 extends over 17 amino acids. V shed 2 bases, J shed 7 bases, and the junction held 13 bases outside the gene matches. The CDR3: CASSLAQGAQSINEQFF. The CDR3 DNA reads TGCGCCAGCAGCTTAGCACAGGGGGCGCAAAGTATTAATGAGCAGTTCTTC.

This clonotype was detected many times. Written as DNA, the CDR3 is TGTGCCAGCAGCTTAGATCGATTGCAGTACAATGAGCAGTTCTTC. This translates into CASSLDRLQYNEQFF. This sequence joins TRBV11-2 and TRBJ2-1; D gene uncertain. The germline V and J ends were trimmed by 0 bases and 4 bases, with 10 bases remaining between them. This CDR3 is built from 15 residues. CDR1 is SGHAT, CDR2 FQNNGV, per germline.

This clonotype was found a few times. The genes are TRBV7-8 and TRBJ2-2; D may be TRBD2 (6 bases). Germline lookup yields CDR1 SGHVS and CDR2 FQNEAQ. CDR3 length: 16 amino acids. Trimming removed 5 bases from V and 5 bases from J, with 18 bases in between. CDR3 coding DNA: TGTGCCAGCAGCCCTAATCGGGGAGGATTGACCGGGGAGCTGTTTTTT. This sequence encodes CASSPNRGGLTGELFF.

The V and J genes are TRBV5-1 and TRBJ2-3; 7 bases map to TRBD2. This CDR3 contains 15 residues. Per germline, CDR1 SGHRS and CDR2 YFSETQ. The V segment lost 4 bases and the J segment 4 bases; nucleotides outside the gene matches: 9. Here the CDR3 reads CASSLNPGGADTQYF. In nucleotides, the CDR3 is TGCGCCAGCAGCCTAAACCCGGGGGGTGCAGATACGCAGTATTTT.

The V and J genes are TRBV21-1 and TRBJ2-5; TRBD2, the table's D call, was not compared with the DNA. TRBV21-1 is a documented pseudogene. This CDR3 contains 18 residues. The CDR3 sequence: CASSTDSGGRNPQETQYF. DNA for the CDR3: TGTGCCAGCAGCACGGATAGCGGGGGCCGAAATCCACAAGAGACCCAGTACTTC.

Only a few counts were recorded for this clonotype. V usage is TRBV7-2 and J usage is TRBJ2-7; D is unclear. The ends were cut back, 5 bases at V and 0 bases at J, with 14 bases in the middle. CDR1 is SGHTA, CDR2 FQGNSA, per germline. The CDR3 runs 15 residues. CDR3 region: CASSPSLRSSYEQYF. The CDR3 DNA sequence: TGTGCCAGCAGCCCCAGTCTTAGGAGCTCCTACGAGCAGTACTTC.

The chain recombines TRBV10-3 with TRBJ2-3; D is undetermined. This CDR3 contains 12 residues. V shed 5 bases and J shed 2 bases, with 5 bases lying between them. CDR1 ENHRY and CDR2 SYGVKD come from the germline V gene. The CDR3: CAISKNTDTQYF. As DNA, the CDR3 is TGTGCCATCAGTAAGAACACAGATACGCAGTATTTT.

The chain recombines TRBV10-2 with TRBJ2-7; 12 nucleotides align to TRBD2. The CDR3 consists of 14 residues. Germline V CDR1 and CDR2: WSHSY, SAAADI. J lost 9 bases, V lost 5 bases, and 8 bases had no gene match. The CDR3 spells CASSPPRLAGVQYF. CDR3 in DNA: TGCGCCAGCAGTCCACCTCGACTAGCGGGGGTGCAGTACTTC.

This clonotype was seen a handful of times. The chain joins TRBV27 to TRBJ2-7, with a tentative D call TRBD2 (6 bases). Trimming removed 8 bases from V and 2 bases from J, with 16 bases in between. The CDR3 is 14 residues long. The V gene's germline CDR1 is MNHEY and CDR2 SMNVEV (reference sequence). For the CDR3, the DNA is TGTGCCAGCGCGCGGGACCGAAAAACCTACGAGCAGTACGTC. Translated, it gives CASARDRKTYEQYV.

In this sample, this clonotype turned up a few times. The gene calls are TRBV6-2 or TRBV6-3 and TRBJ2-6, with D tentatively TRBD1 (6 bases). This CDR3 region has 15 residues. V lost 6 bases and J 0 bases, leaving 9 bases between the germline ends. CDR1 is MNHEY, CDR2 SVGEGT, per germline. DNA for the CDR3: TGTGCCAGCAGCGACAGGCCCTCTGGGGCCAACGTCCTGACTTTC. This gives the protein CASSDRPSGANVLTF.

CDR3 DNA: TGTGCCAGCAGCAGACAGGGACGTGGCAATCAGCCCCAGCATTTT. As protein: CASSRQGRGNQPQHF. V gene TRBV7-2 combines with J gene TRBJ1-5; 7 positions agree with TRBD1. Trimming took 5 bases from V and 2 from J; bases not matched to a gene: 6. This CDR3 region has 15 residues. CDR1 is SGHTA, CDR2 FQGNSA, per germline.

This clonotype was seen more than once but under ten times. The CDR3 bases are TGTGCCAGCAGTACGATTATTGATCTCGAGCAGTACTTC. The encoded protein is CASSTIIDLEQYF. J is TRBJ2-7 and V is TRBV2; D is undetermined. The CDR3 sequence is 13 residues long. Trimming removed 5 bases from V and 6 bases from J, with 14 bases in between. The germline V gene has CDR1 SNHLY and CDR2 FYNNEI.

The CDR3 is CASSQEGKTQYF. The DNA of the CDR3 is TGCGCCAGCAGCCAGGAGGGGAAGACCCAGTACTTC. The chain is built from TRBV4-1 and TRBJ2-5; D is perhaps TRBD2 (6 bases). V was cut by 3 bases and J by 6 bases, with 8 bases left in between. Germline V gives CDR1 MGHRA, CDR2 YSYEKL. The CDR3 sequence is 12 residues long.

This clonotype was found a few times. This chain connects TRBV5-1 to TRBJ2-1; 10 bases fit TRBD2. This CDR3 contains 16 residues. Trimming took 4 bases from V and 9 from J; bases not matched to a gene: 13. Germline V gives CDR1 SGHRS, CDR2 YFSETQ. Here the CDR3 DNA reads TGCGCCAGCAGCCTCCCGACAAGCGGGGGGGCACGTGAGCAGTTCTTC. As protein: CASSLPTSGGAREQFF.

This clonotype was seen more than once but under ten times. The chain employs TRBV7-2 and TRBJ2-1; D possibly corresponds to TRBD2 (6 bases). The CDR3 is made up of 14 amino acids. The V and J ends lost 6 bases and 5 bases respectively, with 14 bases between them. From germline, CDR1 is SGHTA and CDR2 FQGNSA. CDR3 residues: CASRSPGVDNEQFF. The DNA of the CDR3 is TGTGCCAGCAGATCCCCGGGGGTCGACAATGAGCAGTTCTTC.

There are a few counts of this clonotype. V usage is TRBV5-1 and J usage is TRBJ2-7, with D uncertain. Germline CDR1 SGHRS, CDR2 YFSETQ. V was cut by 0 bases and J by 4 bases, with 14 bases left in between. The CDR3 loop spans 15 amino acids. CDR3 DNA: TGCGCCAGCAGCTTGGGGCCCCCGGGCGAGTACGAGCAGTACTTC. This sequence encodes CASSLGPPGEYEQYF.

This rearrangement joins TRBV6-4 to TRBJ2-3; D perhaps matches TRBD1 (6 bases). Germline V lookup: CDR1 MRHNA, CDR2 SNTAGT. Between the trimmed V and J ends, which lost 4 bases and 10 bases, there was a span of 15 bases. CDR3 length equals 13 residues. The CDR3 DNA reads TGTGCCAGCAGTGCTGACCAGGGGCGTCCGCAGTATTTT. The encoded protein is CASSADQGRPQYF.

This clonotype was seen a handful of times. Written as DNA, the CDR3 is TGCGCCAGCAGCCAAGATCGAGGTGGCTACACCTTC. Protein: CASSQDRGGYTF. The V gene is TRBV4-3, the J gene TRBJ1-2; D is uncertain. The CDR3 runs 12 residues. Trimming cost V 0 bases and J 7 bases, with 6 bases left between them. Germline V gene lookup returns CDR1 LGHNA and CDR2 YSLEER.

This clonotype was found a few times. The J gene is TRBJ2-1, the V gene TRBV13; 8 positions match TRBD2. V lost 5 bases, J lost 2 bases, and 2 bases stayed unmatched. Germline-derived CDR1 and CDR2 are PRHDT and FYEKMQ (reference sequence). CDR3 length: 14 residues. The CDR3 region is CASSRGRPYNEQFF. For the CDR3, the DNA is TGTGCCAGCAGCCGCGGGAGGCCCTACAATGAGCAGTTCTTC.

The chain carries TRBV7-2 and TRBJ2-1; D call uncertain. CDR1 SGHTA and CDR2 FQGNSA come from the germline V gene. CDR3 length equals 13 residues. The V gene lost 1 base and the J gene lost 7 bases, with 8 bases spanning the gap. The DNA of the CDR3 is TGTGCCAGCAGCTTAGACTCGCCAAATGAGCAGTTCTTC. As protein: CASSLDSPNEQFF.